These 32 T cell receptor beta chains came from one sample sequenced in a study of STAT3 mutations in large granular lymphocyte leukemia. Regarding the study as a whole: At least one immunodominant TCR beta clonotype appeared in every T-cell large granular lymphocyte leukemia patient.

No antigen is known for these receptors. Produced via immunoSEQ multiplex PCR; TCRdb's table is partial and in-frame only. The sample lists under 25,000 clones, roughly 90% occurring once. Sequenced: peripheral blood mononuclear cells. The origin of the receptors is a man aged 60-69 years with T-cell large granular lymphocyte leukemia. Some clones in this sample may be carry-over from other donors' samples.

This chain connects TRBV2 to TRBJ2-7; 8 bases line up with TRBD2. This CDR3 is built from 13 residues. Germline V gene data show CDR1 as SNHLY and CDR2 as FYNNEI. Germline trimming cut 10 bases from V and 7 bases from J; bases unmatched to any gene: 12. CDR3 in DNA: TGTGCCACCCGTTTCTCAAGCGGGGGAGAGCAGTACTTC. Amino acids: CATRFSSGGEQYF.

This chain uses TRBV7-9 with TRBJ2-3, with D possibly being TRBD2 (6 bases). The V and J ends lost 5 bases and 7 bases respectively, with 16 bases between them. The CDR3 is made up of 14 amino acids. The germline V gene has CDR1 SEHNR and CDR2 FQNEAQ (reference sequence). The CDR3 region is CASSRTSNPNTQYF. The CDR3 region has the DNA TGTGCCAGCAGCCGTACTAGCAACCCAAATACGCAGTATTTT.

The J gene is TRBJ2-7, the V gene TRBV4-3; 8 positions agree with TRBD2. Germline V CDR1 and CDR2: LGHNA, YSLEER. Losses at the gene ends were 1 base for V and 12 bases for J; bases not matched to a gene: 14. CDR3 length: 15 residues. As DNA, the CDR3 is TGCGCCAGCAGCCAAGTCCCCCTGGATAGCGGGAATAGGTACTTC. It encodes CASSQVPLDSGNRYF.

The chain couples TRBV11-3 to TRBJ2-7, with TRBD2 matching over 7 bases. The CDR3 contains 16 residues. The trim removed 1 base at V and 7 bases at J, leaving 13 bases unmatched. The germline V gene encodes CDR1 SGHNT and CDR2 YENEEA. The CDR3 nucleotides are TGTGCCAGCAGCTTAGCGGTCGGGACTACCCCGGGGGAGCAGTACTTC. It encodes CASSLAVGTTPGEQYF.

V usage is TRBV13 and J usage is TRBJ2-5, with 8 bases identical to TRBD1. The CDR3 covers 11 residues. V shed 11 bases, J shed 6 bases, and the junction held 5 bases outside the gene matches. CDR1 is PRHDT, CDR2 FYEKMQ, per germline (reference sequence). This chain's CDR3 is CAGQGAKTQYF. CDR3 bases: TGTGCCGGGCAGGGGGCAAAGACCCAGTACTTC.

The rearrangement links TRBV5-5 to TRBJ2-1; 11 nucleotides match TRBD2. Looked up from germline, CDR1 is SGHKS and CDR2 is YYEKEE (reference sequence). The CDR3 totals 15 residues. After removal of 1 base from V and 9 bases from J, the junction contained 6 bases not matched to a gene. CDR3 DNA sequence: TGTGCCAGCAGCTTGTGGCTAGCGGGAGGCGGTGAGCAGTTCTTC. Protein product: CASSLWLAGGGEQFF.

The chain is built from TRBV12-5 and TRBJ1-2; possibly TRBD1 for D (6 bases). Germline CDR1 and CDR2: LGHNT and FRNRAP. The CDR3 is 15 amino acids. V lost 3 bases and J 4 bases, leaving 15 bases between the germline ends. The CDR3, as DNA: TGTGCTAGTGGTTTACCGGACAGCCATCCCTATGGCTACACCTTC. Its translation is CASGLPDSHPYGYTF.

This rearrangement joins TRBV29-1 to TRBJ2-3; TRBD2 aligns across 8 bases. Germline V gives CDR1 SQVTM, CDR2 ANQGSEA. This CDR3 has 13 amino acids. V was pared by 3 bases and J by 5 bases, with 4 bases of the junction left unmatched. The CDR3 is CSVEWLAGDTQYF. The CDR3 nucleotides are TGCAGCGTTGAGTGGCTAGCGGGAGATACGCAGTATTTT.

The chain links TRBV29-1 to TRBJ2-1; 10 bases fit TRBD1. V was pared by 7 bases and J by 7 bases, with 7 bases of the junction left unmatched. Germline V gives CDR1 SQVTM, CDR2 ANQGSEA. This CDR3 is 13 amino acids long. CDR3 nucleotide sequence: TGCAGCGGCCCGGGACAGGGGTGGAATGAGCAGTTCTTC. Its translation: CSGPGQGWNEQFF.

The chain carries TRBV29-1 and TRBJ2-5, with TRBD2 matching 10 bases. The CDR3 extends over 12 amino acids. The V gene end was trimmed by 8 bases and the J gene end by 2 bases; junction bases not matched to a gene: 2. Germline V gene sequence: CDR1 SQVTM, CDR2 ANQGSEA. CDR3 sequence: CSILAGQETQYF. The DNA of the CDR3 is TGCAGCATACTAGCGGGACAAGAGACCCAGTACTTC.

The chain employs TRBV7-9 and TRBJ2-7, with D possibly called TRBD1 or TRBD2 (6 bases each). Trimming shortened V by 5 bases and J by 4 bases, and 21 bases separated the two germline ends. Per germline, CDR1 SEHNR and CDR2 FQNEAQ (reference sequence). The CDR3 consists of 16 residues. This CDR3 reads CASSKTYGGGVYEQYF. The CDR3, as DNA: TGTGCCAGCAGCAAGACTTATGGAGGGGGTGTATACGAGCAGTACTTC.

This chain links TRBV5-6 with TRBJ2-5; 10 bases agree with TRBD2. Losses at the gene ends were 6 bases for V and 4 bases for J; bases not matched to a gene: 12. The CDR3 is 16 residues long. Per germline, CDR1 SGHDT and CDR2 YYEEEE. The CDR3 is CASTLGLAGARETQYF. The CDR3 region has the DNA TGTGCCAGCACCCTGGGGCTAGCGGGAGCGAGAGAGACCCAGTACTTC.

This chain joins TRBV5-4 and TRBJ2-1; 10 nucleotides line up with TRBD2. The germline V gene encodes CDR1 SGHNT and CDR2 YYREEE (reference sequence). The CDR3 totals 14 residues. With V trimmed by 10 bases and J by 8 bases, 12 bases remained unmatched. The CDR3 sequence is CASGTPSGSDEQFF. The CDR3 DNA reads as TGTGCCTCAGGGACCCCTAGCGGGAGTGATGAGCAGTTCTTC.

This chain links TRBV7-9 with TRBJ2-5; tentative D call: TRBD2 (5 bases). V lost 1 base, J lost 0 bases, and 6 bases lay in between. Germline-derived CDR1 and CDR2 are SEHNR and FQNEAQ (reference sequence). CDR3 length: 14 amino acids. The CDR3 bases are TGTGCCAGCAGCTTAGGGGAGTACCAAGAGACCCAGTACTTC. Amino acids: CASSLGEYQETQYF.

The J gene is TRBJ1-2, the V gene TRBV29-1; D gene unclear. Trimming removed 4 bases at V and 4 bases at J, with 13 bases between. Germline V lookup: CDR1 SQVTM, CDR2 ANQGSEA. The CDR3 loop spans 13 amino acids. The CDR3 DNA follows: TGCAGCGTTGGGAGGAGGGCTGGCTATGGCTACACCTTC. Translating gives CSVGRRAGYGYTF.

The chain recombines TRBV7-2 with TRBJ1-5, with 10 bases aligning to TRBD1. Losses at the gene ends were 4 bases for V and 8 bases for J; bases not matched to a gene: 5. The germline CDR1 and CDR2 sequences are SGHTA and FQGNSA. This CDR3 contains 14 residues. CDR3 sequence reads: CASSSGQGWEPQHF. DNA of the CDR3: TGTGCCAGCAGCTCGGGACAGGGGTGGGAGCCCCAGCATTTT.

The rearrangement joins TRBV7-9 to TRBJ1-1; 9 positions match TRBD1. The CDR3 is 16 amino acids. The germline gives CDR1 SEHNR, CDR2 FQNEAQ (reference sequence). Trimming at V came to 1 base and at J to 3 bases, leaving 6 bases not matched to a gene. The DNA for the CDR3 is TGTGCCAGCAGCTTAGTACAGGGGGCAGCATACACTGAAGCTTTCTTT. This codes for CASSLVQGAAYTEAFF.

V usage is TRBV4-3 and J usage is TRBJ2-7, with TRBD1 matching over 9 bases. The CDR3 spans 14 residues. The junction had 3 bases not matched to a gene; V was cut back by 3 bases and J by 3 bases. Germline V gene sequence: CDR1 LGHNA, CDR2 YSLEER. The CDR3 loop is CASSQADRGYEQYF. The CDR3 bases are TGCGCCAGCAGCCAGGCGGACAGGGGCTACGAGCAGTACTTC.

The gene calls are TRBV6-5 and TRBJ1-1, with no clear D. From germline, CDR1 is MNHEY and CDR2 SVGAGI. The CDR3 covers 13 residues. V lost 4 bases to trimming and J lost 3 bases, with 9 bases between them. CDR3 DNA sequence: TGTGCCAGCAGTTTGGTTCGGGACACTGAAGCTTTCTTT. Translating it yields CASSLVRDTEAFF.

The chain carries TRBV6-6 and TRBJ2-2; tentatively, D is TRBD2 (6 bases). Germline CDR1 MNHNY, CDR2 SVGAGI (reference sequence). Trimming left V 6 bases short and J 4 bases short, with 12 bases between. The CDR3 sequence is 14 residues long. CDR3 region: CASSPGTLTGELFF. CDR3 sequence (DNA): TGTGCCAGCAGCCCCGGGACTCTCACCGGGGAGCTGTTTTTT.

This chain joins TRBV5-4 and TRBJ2-7; D not resolved. V lost 3 bases to trimming and J lost 4 bases, with 17 bases between them. The germline CDR1 and CDR2 sequences are SGHNT and YYREEE (reference sequence). The CDR3 totals 15 residues. The CDR3 DNA sequence: TGTGCCAGCAGCTCCCCTGGACGCGAGAAATACGAGCAGTACTTC. Amino acids: CASSSPGREKYEQYF.

The J gene is TRBJ1-2, the V gene TRBV6-5; D remains ambiguous. Germline V gene lookup returns CDR1 MNHEY and CDR2 SVGAGI. This CDR3 is 14 amino acids long. Trimming left V 6 bases short and J 5 bases short, with 16 bases between. CDR3 in DNA: TGTGCCAGCAGCCCCGCCTTACCATTTTATGGCTACACCTTC. Protein sequence: CASSPALPFYGYTF.

The V and J genes are TRBV5-6 and TRBJ2-2; 9 nucleotides line up with TRBD2. Germline loops: CDR1 SGHDT, CDR2 YYEEEE. The length of the CDR3 is 16 residues. J lost 4 bases, V lost 2 bases, and 6 bases had no gene match. The CDR3 DNA follows: TGTGCCAGCAGCTTTCAAAGCGGGGGGAGCACCGGGGAGCTGTTTTTT. It specifies CASSFQSGGSTGELFF.

The rearrangement joins TRBV11-2 to TRBJ2-7; 7 bases agree with TRBD1. J was trimmed by 4 bases and V by 5 bases; bases with no gene match: 8. The CDR3 totals 14 residues. Germline V gene sequence: CDR1 SGHAT, CDR2 FQNNGV. CDR3 amino acids: CASSASGRGYEQYF. CDR3 sequence (DNA): TGTGCCAGCAGCGCAAGCGGCAGGGGGTACGAGCAGTACTTC.

The chain employs TRBV6-5 and TRBJ1-3; no reliable D call. The CDR3 runs 11 residues. Trimming shortened V by 7 bases and J by 4 bases, and 5 bases separated the two germline ends. The germline V gene encodes CDR1 MNHEY and CDR2 SVGAGI. The CDR3 region is CASIRGNTIYF. CDR3 coding DNA: TGTGCCAGCATAAGAGGAAACACCATATATTTT.

The rearrangement joins TRBV7-3 to TRBJ2-5; TRBD2 is a possible D gene (6 bases). The V end was cut by 6 bases, the J end by 5 bases, with 13 bases between. Germline lookup yields CDR1 SGHTA and CDR2 FQGTGA. The CDR3 length is 13 residues. CDR3 DNA: TGTGCCAGCAGTCGTGGGGCGGGGGAGACCCAGTACTTC. It specifies CASSRGAGETQYF.

This chain uses TRBV5-6 with TRBJ2-5, with D hard to call. The CDR3 extends over 14 amino acids. V dropped 3 bases and J dropped 1 base, with 10 bases sitting between them. The germline V gene has CDR1 SGHDT and CDR2 YYEEEE. This CDR3 is CASSWATRQETQYF. The CDR3 DNA is TGTGCCAGCAGCTGGGCGACACGCCAAGAGACCCAGTACTTC.

The chain couples TRBV28 to TRBJ2-6; D not resolved. V lost 5 bases and J lost 6, with 8 bases in between. Germline CDR1 MDHEN, CDR2 SYDVKM. The CDR3 has 13 residues. CDR3 protein: CASSLDAANVLTF. Here the CDR3 DNA reads TGTGCCAGCAGTCTCGATGCGGCCAACGTCCTGACTTTC.

The rearrangement joins TRBV7-3 to TRBJ2-3; D is uncertain. Trimming shortened V by 1 base and J by 4 bases, and 6 bases separated the two germline ends. This CDR3 contains 13 residues. From germline, CDR1 is SGHTA and CDR2 FQGTGA. CDR3 amino acids: CASSLKPSDTQYF. The CDR3 DNA sequence: TGTGCCAGCAGCTTAAAGCCGTCAGATACGCAGTATTTT.

V is TRBV5-1 and J is TRBJ2-1; a possible D gene is TRBD2 (6 bases). Trimming shortened V by 0 bases and J by 9 bases, and 13 bases separated the two germline ends. CDR1 is SGHRS, CDR2 YFSETQ, per germline. The CDR3 contains 14 residues. The CDR3 spells CASSLGLEGGEQFF. CDR3 nucleotides: TGCGCCAGCAGCTTGGGCCTAGAGGGAGGTGAGCAGTTCTTC.

V and J are TRBV5-4 and TRBJ2-7, with 7 bases matching TRBD1. Trimming removed 0 bases from V and 3 bases from J; junction bases left unmatched: 6. Looked up from germline, CDR1 is SGHNT and CDR2 is YYREEE (reference sequence). The CDR3 length is 15 residues. CDR3 protein: CASSLAGTEYYEQYF. The CDR3 DNA sequence: TGTGCCAGCAGCTTGGCCGGGACAGAGTACTACGAGCAGTACTTC. The full variable domain, with the rest looked up from reference TRBV5-4 and TRBJ2-7, is ETGVTQSPTHLIKTRGQQVTLRCSSQSGHNTVSWYQQALGQGPQFIFQYYREEENGRGNFPPRFSGLQFPNYSSELNVNALELDDSALYLCASSLAGTEYYEQYFGPGTRLTVT.

The CDR3 spells CASSQTGARGTEAFF. CDR3 sequence (DNA): TGTGCCAGCAGTCAGACCGGGGCCAGGGGAACTGAAGCTTTCTTT. The V gene is TRBV25-1, the J gene TRBJ1-1; possibly TRBD1 for D (6 bases). Trimming shortened V by 5 bases and J by 5 bases, and 18 bases separated the two germline ends. Germline CDR1 is MGHDK and CDR2 is SYGVNS. This CDR3 has 15 residues.